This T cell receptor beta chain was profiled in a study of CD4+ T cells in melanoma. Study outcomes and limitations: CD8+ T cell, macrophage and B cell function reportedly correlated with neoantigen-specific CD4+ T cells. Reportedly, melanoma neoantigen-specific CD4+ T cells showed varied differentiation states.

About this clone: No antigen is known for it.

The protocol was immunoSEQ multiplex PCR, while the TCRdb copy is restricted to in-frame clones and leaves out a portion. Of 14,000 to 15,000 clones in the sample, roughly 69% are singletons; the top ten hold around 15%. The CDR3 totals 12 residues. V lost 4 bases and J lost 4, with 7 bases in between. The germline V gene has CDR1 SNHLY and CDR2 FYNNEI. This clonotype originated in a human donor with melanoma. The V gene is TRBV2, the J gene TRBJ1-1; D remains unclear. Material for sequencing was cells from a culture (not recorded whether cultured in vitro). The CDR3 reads CASSGYFTEAFF. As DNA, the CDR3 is TGTGCCAGCAGTGGTTATTTCACTGAAGCTTTCTTT.